The sequence of this T cell receptor beta chain was determined in a study of cytomegalovirus exposure and HLA in healthy donors. Whole-study context: Prior work identified 120 million or so unique TCR beta sequences in some 180 million T cells. The study, taken as a whole, reports: A later analysis by the authors found several of the most significant clusters apparently linked to common viral pathogens.

The PCR employed 60 Vbeta primers together with 13 Jbeta primers. Assay: immunoSEQ multiplex PCR; the TCRdb copy retains only in-frame clones and omits some. The sample holds some 190,000 clones, roughly 80% seen once. In regard to this clone: What it binds is unknown.

Trimming removed 5 bases from V and 6 bases from J, with 13 bases in between. Germline loops: CDR1 SGHTA, CDR2 FQGNSA. CDR3 length equals 13 residues. The material sequenced was PBMCs. This chain links TRBV7-2 with TRBJ1-1, with D tentatively TRBD1 (5 bases). The source of this sequence is a woman aged 25 to 39 in good health and CMV-seropositive. The CDR3 loop is CASSPYRGSEAFF. In nucleotides, the CDR3 is TGTGCCAGCAGCCCTTATAGGGGTTCTGAAGCTTTCTTT.